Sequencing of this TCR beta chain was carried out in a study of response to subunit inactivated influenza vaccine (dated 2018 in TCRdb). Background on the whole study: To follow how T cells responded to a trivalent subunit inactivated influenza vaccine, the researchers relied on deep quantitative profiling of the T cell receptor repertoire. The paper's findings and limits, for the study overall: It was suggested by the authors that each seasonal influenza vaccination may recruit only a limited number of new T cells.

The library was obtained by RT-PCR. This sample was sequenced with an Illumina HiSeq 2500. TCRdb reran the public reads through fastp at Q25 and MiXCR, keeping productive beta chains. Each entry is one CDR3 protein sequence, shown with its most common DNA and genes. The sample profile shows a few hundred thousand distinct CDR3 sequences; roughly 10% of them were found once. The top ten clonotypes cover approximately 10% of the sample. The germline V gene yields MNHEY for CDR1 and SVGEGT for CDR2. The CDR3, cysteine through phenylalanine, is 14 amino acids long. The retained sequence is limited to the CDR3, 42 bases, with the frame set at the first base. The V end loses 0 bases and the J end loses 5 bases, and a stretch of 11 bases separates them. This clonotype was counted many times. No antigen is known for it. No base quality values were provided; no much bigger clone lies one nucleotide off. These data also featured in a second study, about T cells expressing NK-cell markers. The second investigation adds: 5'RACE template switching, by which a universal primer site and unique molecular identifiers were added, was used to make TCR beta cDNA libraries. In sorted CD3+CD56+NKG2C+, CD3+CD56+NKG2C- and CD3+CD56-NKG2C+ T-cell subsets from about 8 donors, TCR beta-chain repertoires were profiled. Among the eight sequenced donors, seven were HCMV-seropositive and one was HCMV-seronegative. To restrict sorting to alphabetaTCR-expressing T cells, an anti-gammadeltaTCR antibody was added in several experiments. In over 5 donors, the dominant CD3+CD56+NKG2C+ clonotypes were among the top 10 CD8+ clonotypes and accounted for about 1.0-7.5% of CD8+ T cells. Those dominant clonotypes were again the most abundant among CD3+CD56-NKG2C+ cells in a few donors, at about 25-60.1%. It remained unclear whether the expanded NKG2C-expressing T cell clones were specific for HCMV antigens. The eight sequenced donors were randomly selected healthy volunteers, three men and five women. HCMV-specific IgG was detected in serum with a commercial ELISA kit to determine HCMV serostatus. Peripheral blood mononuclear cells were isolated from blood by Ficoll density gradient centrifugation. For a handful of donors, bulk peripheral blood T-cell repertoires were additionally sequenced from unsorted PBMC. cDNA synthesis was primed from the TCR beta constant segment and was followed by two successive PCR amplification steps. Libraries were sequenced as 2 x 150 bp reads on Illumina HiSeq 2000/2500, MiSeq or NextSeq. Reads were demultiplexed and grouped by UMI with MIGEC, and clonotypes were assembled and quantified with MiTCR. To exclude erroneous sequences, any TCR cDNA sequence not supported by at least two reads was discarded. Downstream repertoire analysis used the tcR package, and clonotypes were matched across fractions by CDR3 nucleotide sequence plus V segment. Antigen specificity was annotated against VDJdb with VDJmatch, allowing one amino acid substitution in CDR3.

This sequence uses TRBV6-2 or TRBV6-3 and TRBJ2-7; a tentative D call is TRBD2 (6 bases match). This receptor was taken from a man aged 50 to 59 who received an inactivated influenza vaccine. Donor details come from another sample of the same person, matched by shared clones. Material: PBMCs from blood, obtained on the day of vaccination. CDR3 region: CASSYSGGRHEQYF. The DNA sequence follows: TGTGCCAGCAGTTACTCGGGAGGCCGCCACGAGCAGTACTTC.